A selection of T cell receptor beta chains follows, all from one sample in a study of blood T cell repertoires in COVID-19. The data were produced by immunoSEQ multiplex PCR, yet TCRdb's version contains in-frame clones alone and is incomplete. This sample has 340,000 or so clones, with just over 85% found just once. The sequencing sample was made of PBMCs or T cells enriched from blood (not recorded which). The receptors derive from a woman aged 40 to 50 with acute COVID-19. Both conserved end residues are part of each CDR3. Fields, in order: V gene, J gene, D gene, clone size, CDR3 protein, CDR3 DNA. D genes are given only for firm matches. Expanded clones get a size class; other rows say once, few or many, or leave the size out.

v_call: TRBV7-9; j_call: TRBJ1-4; d_call: NA; clone_size: NA; cdr3_aa: CASSPSLYAEEKLFF; cdr3_nt: TGTGCCAGCAGCCCGAGTCTTTACGCCGAGGAAAAACTGTTTTTT
v_call: TRBV14; j_call: TRBJ2-1; d_call: NA; clone_size: NA; cdr3_aa: CASSQSTPGLGDEQFF; cdr3_nt: TGTGCCAGCAGCCAGTCCACGCCGGGCCTAGGGGATGAGCAGTTCTTC
v_call: TRBV10-3; j_call: TRBJ2-1; d_call: NA; clone_size: few; cdr3_aa: CAISEQGRGKDEQFF; cdr3_nt: TGTGCCATCAGTGAGCAGGGCAGGGGTAAGGATGAGCAGTTCTTC
v_call: TRBV7-2; j_call: TRBJ2-7; d_call: NA; clone_size: NA; cdr3_aa: CASSPARDYEQYF; cdr3_nt: TGTGCCAGCAGCCCCGCGAGGGACTACGAGCAGTACTTC
v_call: TRBV5-1; j_call: TRBJ1-1; d_call: TRBD1; clone_size: NA; cdr3_aa: CASSRDSLLGTEAFF; cdr3_nt: TGCGCCAGCAGCAGGGACAGCCTTTTGGGCACTGAAGCTTTCTTT
v_call: TRBV29-1; j_call: TRBJ2-3; d_call: NA; clone_size: NA; cdr3_aa: CSGWVGADTQYF; cdr3_nt: TGCAGCGGGTGGGTCGGGGCAGATACGCAGTATTTT
v_call: TRBV5-1; j_call: TRBJ2-2; d_call: TRBD2; clone_size: NA; cdr3_aa: CASSLASGPQNTGELFF; cdr3_nt: TGCGCCAGCAGCTTGGCTAGCGGACCCCAGAACACCGGGGAGCTGTTTTTT
v_call: TRBV6-2/TRBV6-3; j_call: TRBJ2-5; d_call: NA; clone_size: NA; cdr3_aa: CASSQNPKETQYF; cdr3_nt: TGTGCCAGCAGTCAAAATCCAAAAGAGACCCAGTACTTC
v_call: TRBV18; j_call: TRBJ2-7; d_call: TRBD1; clone_size: NA; cdr3_aa: CATKGQPTSYEQYF; cdr3_nt: TGTGCCACCAAGGGACAGCCTACTTCCTACGAGCAGTACTTC
v_call: TRBV13; j_call: TRBJ2-7; d_call: TRBD2; clone_size: NA; cdr3_aa: CASSSFSGSSYEQYF; cdr3_nt: TGTGCCAGCAGCTCCTTCAGCGGGAGTTCCTACGAGCAGTACTTC
v_call: TRBV19; j_call: TRBJ2-7; d_call: TRBD2; clone_size: NA; cdr3_aa: CASSPDGTSGGPYEQYF; cdr3_nt: TGTGCCAGTAGTCCAGACGGGACTAGCGGGGGGCCCTACGAGCAGTACTTC
v_call: TRBV7-9; j_call: TRBJ2-2; d_call: NA; clone_size: few; cdr3_aa: CASSQEINTGELFF; cdr3_nt: TGTGCCAGCAGCCAAGAGATAAACACCGGGGAGCTGTTTTTT
v_call: TRBV10-3; j_call: TRBJ2-5; d_call: NA; clone_size: NA; cdr3_aa: CATSTAFEEQETQYF; cdr3_nt: TGTGCCACCTCTACCGCGTTCGAGGAACAAGAGACCCAGTACTTC
v_call: TRBV29-1; j_call: TRBJ2-7; d_call: TRBD1; clone_size: NA; cdr3_aa: CSVVRGTGQYF; cdr3_nt: TGCAGCGTTGTTCGCGGGACAGGGCAGTACTTC
v_call: TRBV6-1; j_call: TRBJ1-2; d_call: NA; clone_size: NA; cdr3_aa: CASSHYYGYTF; cdr3_nt: TGTGCCAGCAGTCATTACTATGGCTACACCTTC
v_call: TRBV2; j_call: TRBJ2-3; d_call: NA; clone_size: NA; cdr3_aa: CASSYLLTDTQYF; cdr3_nt: TGTGCCAGCAGCTACTTGCTAACTGATACGCAGTATTTT
v_call: TRBV28; j_call: TRBJ2-7; d_call: TRBD2; clone_size: NA; cdr3_aa: CATLLAGAIYEQYF; cdr3_nt: TGTGCCACCTTACTAGCGGGAGCGATCTACGAGCAGTACTTC
v_call: TRBV5-4; j_call: TRBJ2-2; d_call: TRBD2; clone_size: NA; cdr3_aa: CASSFLAGNTGELFF; cdr3_nt: TGTGCCAGCAGCTTCTTAGCGGGAAACACCGGGGAGCTGTTTTTT
v_call: TRBV6-1; j_call: TRBJ2-3; d_call: NA; clone_size: NA; cdr3_aa: CASSEYAGYRTDTQYF; cdr3_nt: TGTGCCAGCAGTGAATACGCAGGGTATCGCACAGATACGCAGTATTTT
v_call: TRBV5-1; j_call: TRBJ1-2; d_call: NA; clone_size: NA; cdr3_aa: CASSLGNLGGSSYGYTF; cdr3_nt: TGCGCCAGCAGCTTGGGGAATCTTGGGGGGAGTAGCTATGGCTACACCTTC
v_call: TRBV7-2; j_call: TRBJ1-5; d_call: NA; clone_size: NA; cdr3_aa: CASSLNAGQPQHF; cdr3_nt: TGTGCCAGCAGCTTAAATGCAGGCCAGCCCCAGCATTTT
v_call: TRBV27; j_call: TRBJ2-2; d_call: TRBD2; clone_size: NA; cdr3_aa: CASNDLAGANTGELFF; cdr3_nt: TGTGCCAGCAACGACCTAGCGGGGGCCAACACCGGGGAGCTGTTTTTT
v_call: TRBV2; j_call: TRBJ2-7; d_call: TRBD2; clone_size: NA; cdr3_aa: CASSDLLWGGSSYEQYF; cdr3_nt: TGTGCCAGCAGCGACTTACTTTGGGGGGGAAGCTCCTACGAGCAGTACTTC
v_call: TRBV10-2; j_call: TRBJ1-5; d_call: TRBD1; clone_size: NA; cdr3_aa: CASRDAGTDNQPQHF; cdr3_nt: TGCGCCAGCAGGGATGCCGGGACAGACAATCAGCCCCAGCATTTT
v_call: TRBV20-1; j_call: TRBJ1-2; d_call: TRBD1; clone_size: NA; cdr3_aa: CSAWTGQGYTF; cdr3_nt: TGCAGTGCCTGGACAGGGCAAGGCTACACCTTC
v_call: TRBV19; j_call: TRBJ2-1; d_call: NA; clone_size: NA; cdr3_aa: CASTLGGSSYNEQFF; cdr3_nt: TGTGCCAGTACCCTGGGGGGAAGCTCCTACAATGAGCAGTTCTTC
v_call: TRBV3-1/TRBV3-2; j_call: TRBJ2-1; d_call: NA; clone_size: NA; cdr3_aa: CASSLGRAGGNEQFF; cdr3_nt: TGTGCCAGCAGCCTCGGGAGGGCAGGGGGGAATGAGCAGTTCTTC
v_call: TRBV2; j_call: TRBJ1-2; d_call: TRBD1; clone_size: few; cdr3_aa: CASTPKGDRGNYGYTF; cdr3_nt: TGTGCCAGCACTCCAAAAGGGGACAGGGGGAACTATGGCTACACCTTC
v_call: TRBV12-5; j_call: TRBJ1-2; d_call: TRBD1; clone_size: NA; cdr3_aa: CASGLVQGSYTF; cdr3_nt: TGTGCTAGTGGTTTGGTACAGGGGAGCTACACCTTC
v_call: TRBV25-1; j_call: TRBJ2-3; d_call: NA; clone_size: NA; cdr3_aa: CASSDPRDTTDTQYF; cdr3_nt: TGTGCCAGCAGTGACCCCCGGGACACCACAGATACGCAGTATTTT
v_call: TRBV21-1; j_call: TRBJ2-7; d_call: NA; clone_size: NA; cdr3_aa: CASPTGQGCYEQYF; cdr3_nt: TGTGCCAGCCCGACCGGACAGGGGTGCTACGAGCAGTACTTC
v_call: TRBV24-1; j_call: TRBJ2-5; d_call: NA; clone_size: NA; cdr3_aa: CATSDLTESQETQYF; cdr3_nt: TGTGCCACCAGTGACCTGACGGAGTCTCAAGAGACCCAGTACTTC